The 5 T cell receptor beta chains in this list originate from one sample, sequenced in a study of cytomegalovirus exposure and HLA in healthy donors. Both 60 Vbeta primers and 13 Jbeta primers went into the PCR. Profiled with immunoSEQ multiplex PCR; TCRdb holds only in-frame clones, not every one. Here the sample spans about 100,000 clones, approximately 80% being singletons. Specimen: PBMCs. These receptors were collected from a male donor in good health and CMV-seropositive.

The V call is TRBV4-1, the J call TRBJ1-2, with 7 bases matching TRBD1. V gave up 1 base and J gave up 8 bases; unmatched junction bases: 7. Per the germline V gene, CDR1 is MGHRA and CDR2 is YSYEKL. The CDR3 consists of 14 residues. CDR3 sequence (DNA): TGCGCCAGCAGCCAAGTGTTGGACAGGACGGGCTACACCTTC. Translating gives CASSQVLDRTGYTF.

This sequence joins TRBV11-2 and TRBJ2-1, with TRBD2 matching over 8 bases. The germline CDR1 and CDR2 sequences are SGHAT and FQNNGV. This CDR3 region has 16 residues. V shed 1 base, J shed 10 bases, and the junction held 12 bases outside the gene matches. This CDR3 is CASSLGSGRVMEEQFF. The CDR3 DNA reads as TGTGCCAGCAGCTTAGGGAGCGGGAGAGTTATGGAGGAGCAGTTCTTC.

This chain connects TRBV9 to TRBJ2-2; D uncertain. Germline assignment: CDR1 SGDLS and CDR2 YYNGEE. V was clipped by 0 bases and J by 4 bases, with 7 bases between them. This CDR3 region has 14 residues. The CDR3 here is CASSVGQVTGELFF. The DNA for the CDR3 is TGTGCCAGCAGCGTAGGGCAGGTCACCGGGGAGCTGTTTTTT.

The V gene is TRBV6-4, the J gene TRBJ2-2; 7 bases agree with TRBD1. V gave up 4 bases and J gave up 7 bases; unmatched junction bases: 3. The germline V gene has CDR1 MRHNA and CDR2 SNTAGT. The CDR3 has 13 residues. The CDR3 is CASSATGVGELFF. In nucleotides, the CDR3 is TGTGCCAGCAGTGCAACAGGGGTCGGGGAGCTGTTTTTT.

The J gene is TRBJ2-2, the V gene TRBV7-9; 9 nucleotides match TRBD1. The CDR3 length is 15 residues. The germline CDR1 and CDR2 sequences are SEHNR and FQNEAQ (reference sequence). V lost 3 bases to trimming and J lost 5 bases; unmatched junction nucleotides: 4. The CDR3 is CASSLGTGLTGELFF. The CDR3 DNA follows: TGTGCCAGCAGCTTGGGGACAGGGTTGACCGGGGAGCTGTTTTTT.